This record looks at one TCR beta chain sequence and its context. Its cognate antigen is unknown. Profiling relied on immunoSEQ multiplex PCR, and the TCRdb table lists in-frame clones only, not all of them. The table lists about 98,000 clones, about 88% of them singletons. This entry comes from a study of cytomegalovirus exposure and HLA in healthy donors. Study findings and constraints: A later analysis found first-cohort TCR clusters tended to co-occur in the 90 to 150 validation repertoires.

Germline CDR1 is MNHNS and CDR2 is SASEGT. This CDR3 has 15 amino acids. Trimming removed 6 bases at V and 5 bases at J, with 17 bases between. Sequenced: PBMCs. This chain links TRBV6-1 with TRBJ2-1; tentatively, D is TRBD2 (6 bases). The sequence was obtained from a man aged 18 to 29 in good health and CMV-seropositive. CDR3 sequence (DNA): TGTGCCAGCAGCGAACCGGGACTGAGGGACAATGAGCAGTTCTTC. This gives the protein CASSEPGLRDNEQFF.